Listed here are 21 T cell receptor beta chains from one sample, sequenced in a study of T cell changes during pregnancy in multiple sclerosis. Profiling relied on immunoSEQ multiplex PCR, and the TCRdb table lists in-frame clones only, not all of them. The data show 50,000 or so clones, approximately 90% seen once. The specimen comprised CD8+ T cells from peripheral blood mononuclear cells, sampled in the second trimester of pregnancy. The receptors come from a female donor with multiple sclerosis, enrolled in a pregnancy study.

The CDR3 DNA sequence: TGTGCCAGCAGGCGGGCTGAGGGTGAAAAACTGTTTTTT. This encodes CASRRAEGEKLFF. V and J are TRBV7-8 and TRBJ1-4, with D hard to call. Germline V gene lookup returns CDR1 SGHVS and CDR2 FQNEAQ. The V end was cut by 6 bases, the J end by 7 bases, with 12 bases between. The CDR3 consists of 13 residues.

The CDR3 DNA is TGCGCCAGCACTTGGGAGGGGCCTGGTCAGCCCCAGCATTTT. It encodes CASTWEGPGQPQHF. The chain links TRBV10-2 to TRBJ1-5, with D possibly TRBD1 on 5 matching bases. The CDR3 totals 14 residues. V gave up 7 bases and J gave up 6 bases, with 16 bases separating them. In germline, CDR1 is WSHSY, CDR2 SAAADI.

The chain couples TRBV11-2 to TRBJ2-3, with 7 bases lining up with TRBD2. CDR3 length: 12 residues. The germline V gene encodes CDR1 SGHAT and CDR2 FQNNGV. V lost 5 bases and J lost 5; bases outside the gene matches: 1. The CDR3 protein is CASSPGGDTQYF. For the CDR3, the DNA is TGTGCCAGCAGCCCGGGGGGAGATACGCAGTATTTT.

The chain recombines TRBV2 with TRBJ2-5, with D perhaps TRBD1 (6 bases). The CDR3 covers 13 residues. V was shortened by 3 bases and J by 5 bases, with 10 bases between the two germline ends. Germline loops: CDR1 SNHLY, CDR2 FYNNEI. The CDR3 reads CASSDRGAETQYF. CDR3 sequence (DNA): TGTGCCAGCAGTGACAGGGGAGCTGAGACCCAGTACTTC.

The V call is TRBV28, the J call TRBJ1-1; weak D call: TRBD1 (6 bases). CDR1 MDHEN and CDR2 SYDVKM come from the germline V gene. The CDR3 runs 16 residues. Between the trimmed V and J ends, which lost 2 bases and 2 bases, there was a span of 15 bases. Here the CDR3 DNA reads TGTGCCAGCAGTTTACAGACCGGGACACCCAACACTGAAGCTTTCTTT. Its translation is CASSLQTGTPNTEAFF.

This chain connects TRBV19 to TRBJ1-5; tentative D call: TRBD1 (6 bases). The CDR3 is 14 amino acids. Germline CDR1 is LNHDA and CDR2 is SQIVND (reference sequence). The V gene lost 4 bases and the J gene lost 1 base, with 8 bases spanning the gap. CDR3 residues: CASSTGGSNQPQHF. The CDR3 region has the DNA TGTGCCAGTAGTACTGGGGGCAGCAATCAGCCCCAGCATTTT.

The chain carries TRBV6-5 and TRBJ2-5; TRBD1 agrees at 7 bases. Germline CDR1 reads MNHEY; CDR2 reads SVGAGI. Trimming took 5 bases from V and 5 from J; bases not matched to a gene: 11. This CDR3 comprises 15 residues. CDR3 DNA: TGTGCCAGCAGTGGCCGGGACAGCCTTCAGGAGACCCAGTACTTC. It specifies CASSGRDSLQETQYF.

This rearrangement joins TRBV4-2 to TRBJ2-2; TRBD2 aligns across 9 bases. V trimming: 0 bases; J trimming: 2 bases; junction bases outside the gene matches: 4. The germline gives CDR1 LGHNA, CDR2 YNFKEQ. The CDR3 is 17 amino acids. This chain's CDR3 is CASSQDWRGGNTGELFF. CDR3 nucleotide sequence: TGTGCCAGCAGCCAAGATTGGCGGGGGGGTAACACCGGGGAGCTGTTTTTT.

This chain links TRBV7-9 with TRBJ2-5, with 12 bases lining up with TRBD2. This CDR3 is built from 16 residues. The V and J ends lost 5 bases and 5 bases, in that order; junction bases with no gene match: 9. In germline, CDR1 is SEHNR, CDR2 FQNEAQ (reference sequence). CDR3 loop: CASSLTSGGDNETQYF. The CDR3, as DNA: TGTGCCAGCAGCCTGACTAGCGGGGGTGACAATGAGACCCAGTACTTC.

This rearrangement joins TRBV9 to TRBJ2-7; 7 bases agree with TRBD1. CDR3 size: 14 residues. J gave up 3 bases and V 3 bases, and 6 bases lay outside the gene matches. Germline V gene sequence: CDR1 SGDLS, CDR2 YYNGEE. CDR3 DNA: TGTGCCAGCAGCGCCGGGACAGACTTCTACGAGCAGTACTTC. Its protein product is CASSAGTDFYEQYF.

This clone occurred once. CDR3: CASSPYHGTVDYNSPLHF. Here the CDR3 DNA reads TGTGCCAGCAGCCCGTACCACGGGACAGTCGACTATAATTCACCCCTCCACTTT. The V gene is TRBV5-6, the J gene TRBJ1-6, with 7 bases lining up with TRBD1. This CDR3 comprises 18 residues. With V trimmed by 4 bases and J by 3 bases, 13 bases remained unmatched. Germline V gives CDR1 SGHDT, CDR2 YYEEEE.

The DNA for the CDR3 is TGTGCCAGCAGCTTACTTGGGGGCGGGGGGGATACGCAGTATTTT. Its translation: CASSLLGGGGDTQYF. The chain is built from TRBV7-8 and TRBJ2-3, with TRBD2 identical over 8 bases. Per germline, CDR1 SGHVS and CDR2 FQNEAQ. This CDR3 is 15 amino acids long. J lost 6 bases, V lost 2 bases, and 7 bases had no gene match. Full variable domain (remainder filled in from reference TRBV7-8 and TRBJ2-3): GAGVSQSPRYKVAKRGQDVALRCDPISGHVSLFWYQQALGQGPEFLTYFQNEAQLDKSGLPSDRFFAERPEGSVSTLKIQRTQQEDSAVYLCASSLLGGGGDTQYFGPGTRLTVL.

This clone has only one observation. V usage is TRBV10-3 and J usage is TRBJ2-1; D is uncertain. Trimming removed 0 bases from V and 2 bases from J, with 11 bases in between. CDR1 is ENHRY, CDR2 SYGVKD, per germline. The length of the CDR3 is 16 residues. The CDR3 DNA follows: TGTGCCATCAGTGAGTCGGGTGGTGGGCCCTACAATGAGCAGTTCTTC. The encoded protein is CAISESGGGPYNEQFF.

The V and J genes are TRBV7-9 and TRBJ1-2; D unresolved. The CDR3 extends over 12 amino acids. V gave up 1 base and J gave up 8 bases, with 8 bases separating them. CDR1 and CDR2 from the germline V gene are SEHNR and FQNEAQ (reference sequence). The CDR3 bases are TGTGCCAGCAGCTTAGGCTTAGCGGGCTACACCTTC. Translation: CASSLGLAGYTF.

The gene calls are TRBV6-1 and TRBJ1-5, with TRBD1 matching over 8 bases. This CDR3 region has 13 residues. The germline V gene has CDR1 MNHNS and CDR2 SASEGT. J lost 7 bases, V lost 7 bases, and 6 bases had no gene match. CDR3 residues: CASTARGQQPQHF. The CDR3 DNA is TGTGCCAGCACCGCCAGGGGGCAACAGCCCCAGCATTTT.

J is TRBJ2-1 and V is TRBV11-2; the match to TRBD2 covers 8 bases. V dropped 6 bases and J dropped 1; count of bases not matched to a gene: 2. This CDR3 is 14 amino acids long. CDR1 is SGHAT and CDR2 is FQNNGV in the germline V gene. The CDR3 loop reads CASSSGGSYNEQFF. The CDR3 nucleotides read TGTGCCAGCAGTTCGGGGGGGTCCTACAATGAGCAGTTCTTC.

V and J are TRBV6-5 and TRBJ2-7; 11 nucleotides agree with TRBD1. The CDR3 runs to 14 residues. Germline-derived CDR1 and CDR2 are MNHEY and SVGAGI. V lost 4 bases and J lost 3; bases outside the gene matches: 2. In DNA, the CDR3 is TGTGCCAGCAGTTCCGGGACAGGGGGCTACGAGCAGTACTTC. Protein product: CASSSGTGGYEQYF.

This clone was found once. This chain uses TRBV11-2 with TRBJ1-1; D perhaps matches TRBD1 (6 bases). The CDR3 has 16 amino acids. The germline gives CDR1 SGHAT, CDR2 FQNNGV. V lost 5 bases and J lost 1, with 17 bases in between. The CDR3 region is CASSLGPGQPNTEAFF. CDR3 nucleotide sequence: TGTGCCAGCAGCCTGGGGCCGGGACAACCGAACACTGAAGCTTTCTTT.

This chain uses TRBV4-2 with TRBJ1-1, with D perhaps TRBD1 (6 bases). Trimming left V 5 bases short and J 8 bases short, with 12 bases between. This CDR3 has 12 residues. Germline CDR1 is LGHNA and CDR2 is YNFKEQ. The CDR3 loop is CASSNREVEAFF. The CDR3 region has the DNA TGTGCCAGCAGCAACAGGGAAGTGGAAGCTTTCTTT.

This chain uses TRBV12-5 with TRBJ1-2; the match to TRBD1 covers 10 bases. V lost 5 bases to trimming and J lost 7 bases; unmatched junction nucleotides: 10. Looked up from germline, CDR1 is LGHNT and CDR2 is FRNRAP. This CDR3 comprises 15 residues. In DNA, the CDR3 is TGTGCTAGTGGTCCCCTGACAGGGGGCGGCGGTGGCTACACCTTC. It is translated as CASGPLTGGGGGYTF. Combining the CDR3 with reference TRBV12-5 and TRBJ1-2 gives the whole variable domain DARVTQTPRHKVTEMGQEVTMRCQPILGHNTVFWYRQTMMQGLELLAYFRNRAPLDDSGMPKDRFSAEMPDATLATLKIQPSEPRDSAVYFCASGPLTGGGGGYTFGSGTRLTVV.

CDR3 region: CSVEEQRTGGGYTF. CDR3 bases: TGCAGCGTTGAAGAGCAACGGACAGGGGGCGGCTACACCTTC. The chain links TRBV29-1 to TRBJ1-2; 11 bases line up with TRBD1. The CDR3 consists of 14 residues. Germline V gene lookup returns CDR1 SQVTM and CDR2 ANQGSEA. Trimming removed 0 bases from V and 8 bases from J; junction bases left unmatched: 5.